These T cell receptor beta chains were read from a single sample in a study of blood T cell repertoires in COVID-19. The repertoire was sequenced with immunoSEQ multiplex PCR; TCRdb's copy has only in-frame clones and lacks some. The sample has 55,000 to 65,000 clones, approximately 79% seen once. What was sequenced was peripheral blood. The receptors come from a man in his 60s with acute or convalescent COVID-19. CDR3s include the opening cysteine and the closing phenylalanine or tryptophan. D genes are given only for firm matches. Clone size is shown for a subset of rows, as once, few, many or a class of expanded clone.

>TRBV20-1|-|-|TRBJ2-2
TGCAGTGCTAGTTCCGTGGGGCAGGCCACCGGGGAGCTGTTTTTT
CSASSVGQATGELFF
>TRBV28|-|-|TRBJ1-5
TGTGCCAGCAGCCCGTCATCGGGGGACCAGCCCCAGCATTTT
CASSPSSGDQPQHF
>TRBV5-4|TRBD2|-|TRBJ2-5
TGTGCCAGCAGTCGCGGGGGGCGGGATGAAGAGACCCAGTACTTC
CASSRGGRDEETQYF
>TRBV27|TRBD1|-|TRBJ1-6
TGTGCCAGCAGTTACAGGGGGAATAATTCACCCCTCCACTTT
CASSYRGNNSPLHF
>TRBV11-2|TRBD1|-|TRBJ2-5
TGTGCCAGCAGTCTTAGGTGGGACAGGAGCCAAGAGACCCAGTACTTC
CASSLRWDRSQETQYF
>TRBV10-3|-|many|TRBJ2-3
TGTGCCATCAGCGCGGACAGTAGCACAGATACGCAGTATTTT
CAISADSSTDTQYF
>TRBV19|-|few|TRBJ1-3
TGTGCCACGCGCCCAGGGAACTCTGGAAACACCATATATTTT
CATRPGNSGNTIYF
>TRBV19|-|-|TRBJ1-2
TGTGCCAGTAGTCCTCCCGGACAGCCCTATGGCTACACCTTC
CASSPPGQPYGYTF
>TRBV6-1|-|few|TRBJ1-2
TGTGCCAGCAGTGAACCCCGAGGGGGTAGATATGGCTACACCTTC
CASSEPRGGRYGYTF
>TRBV4-1|-|-|TRBJ2-3
TGCGCCAGCAGAGAACAGGGAATTGGGGGAACGCAGTATTTT
CASREQGIGGTQYF
>TRBV6-5|-|-|TRBJ2-3
TGTGCCAGCAGTACCACTAACACAGATACGCAGTATTTT
CASSTTNTDTQYF
>TRBV11-2|-|-|TRBJ2-1
TGTGCCAGCAGCCCCACGAGGGTCAATGAGCAGTTCTTC
CASSPTRVNEQFF
>TRBV7-3|-|few|TRBJ2-3
TGTGCCAGCAGCTTACGGCGGTCTAGCACAGATACGCAGTATTTT
CASSLRRSSTDTQYF
>TRBV7-3|-|-|TRBJ1-1
TGTGCCAGCAGCTTTAGACAGAACACTGAAGCTTTCTTT
CASSFRQNTEAFF
>TRBV24-1|-|-|TRBJ2-7
TGTGCCACCAGCCACCGTACAGGTTTCTCCTACGAGCAGTACTTC
CATSHRTGFSYEQYF
>TRBV9|-|-|TRBJ2-7
TGTGCCAGCGCCTCCGGTGGGGCAGGGGAGCAGTACTTC
CASASGGAGEQYF
>TRBV7-2|-|-|TRBJ2-7
TGTGCCAGCAGCTTCCTAGCGAGACCTTACGAGCAGTACTTC
CASSFLARPYEQYF
>TRBV29-1|TRBD2|-|TRBJ2-7
TGCAGCTTTCTAGCGGGGAGTTCCTACGAGCAGTACTTC
CSFLAGSSYEQYF
>TRBV18|TRBD1|few|TRBJ1-4
TGTGCCAGCTCACCTACAGGGGGCGAAGCGCTAAAACTGTTTTTT
CASSPTGGEALKLFF
>TRBV27|TRBD1|-|TRBJ1-2
TGTGCCAGCAGTTTAGGACAGGGTCTCTATGGCTACACCTTC
CASSLGQGLYGYTF
>TRBV7-9|TRBD1|-|TRBJ1-2
TGTGCCAGCAGCTCGAGGATAAAAGACAGGGATGGCTACACCTTC
CASSSRIKDRDGYTF
>TRBV19|TRBD1|-|TRBJ2-2
TGTGCCACTCGGGACAGGGGAGGCACCGGGGAGCTGTTTTTT
CATRDRGGTGELFF
>TRBV11-3|-|-|TRBJ1-1
TGTGCCAGCAGTTTTTCGGTGAACACTGAAGCTTTCTTT
CASSFSVNTEAFF
>TRBV5-5|TRBD1|-|TRBJ2-7
TGTGCCAGCACCGACAGACAGGGGCCCTCCTACGAGCAGTACTTC
CASTDRQGPSYEQYF
>TRBV28|-|-|TRBJ1-2
TGTGCCAGCACCCTCGGGGGGGAGTCCTTCCATGGCTACACCTTC
CASTLGGESFHGYTF
>TRBV5-6|-|-|TRBJ2-7
TGTGCCAGCAGCTCGACTAGCTCCTACGAGCAGTACTTC
CASSSTSSYEQYF
>TRBV6-2/TRBV6-3|-|-|TRBJ2-5
TGTGCCAGCAGTTACTTATCGACTCTAGGCCCAGAGACCCAGTACTTC
CASSYLSTLGPETQYF
>TRBV2|-|-|TRBJ1-2
TGTGCCAGCAGCCCAATAGAGCCTGGCTACACCTTC
CASSPIEPGYTF